The clone carrying this T cell receptor beta chain has a handful of counts. Its target is not known. Trimming removed 1 base at V and 6 bases at J, with 10 bases between. This CDR3 comprises 13 residues. The record originates from a study of CD8 T cells in ankylosing spondylitis. TCRdb recomputed calls from the 5' RACE reads with MiXCR, one row per CDR3 protein. The sample gives 800,000 to 900,000 distinct CDR3 sequences, about 11% of which show up once; about 0.5% is in the top ten. Findings of the study overall: What appeared characteristic of ankylosing spondylitis blood was a TCR beta motif of eight highly homologous variants.

This sequence joins TRBV12-3 or TRBV12-4 and TRBJ2-7, with unresolved D. The source of this sequence is a male donor with ankylosing spondylitis. The specimen was blood, either unsorted or a sorted T cell fraction (not recorded which). The CDR3 region is CASSLEVGSEQYF. CDR3 DNA sequence: TGTGCCAGCAGTTTAGAGGTGGGAAGCGAGCAGTACTTC.